These 26 T cell receptor beta chains came from one sample sequenced in a study of CD8+CD57+ T cells in acquired aplastic anemia. It was patients with CD8+CD57+ cell expansion by flow cytometry who were chosen for sequencing. For CDR3 and TCR beta VDJ profiling, genomic DNA was the template used. Each CDR3 protein is one row after TCRdb ran MiXCR on the reads. The sample records fewer than 250,000 distinct CDR3 sequences, over 40% being singletons. Sequenced sample: sorted CD4+, CD8+, or CD8+CD57+ T cells (not recorded which) from PBMCs. These receptors originate from a human donor with aplastic anemia.

The CDR3: CSALDRGTEAFF. The DNA of the CDR3 is TGCAGTGCTCTCGACAGGGGAACTGAAGCTTTCTTT. The J gene is TRBJ1-1, the V gene TRBV20-1, with TRBD1 identical over 8 bases. Germline V lookup: CDR1 DFQATT, CDR2 SNEGSKA (reference sequence). The CDR3 consists of 12 residues. V shed 5 bases, J shed 5 bases, and the junction held 4 bases outside the gene matches.

The V call is TRBV20-1, the J call TRBJ2-7, with 10 bases matching TRBD1. The CDR3 runs to 13 residues. The germline V gene has CDR1 DFQATT and CDR2 SNEGSKA (reference sequence). The trim removed 3 bases at V and 5 bases at J, leaving 4 bases unmatched. The CDR3 here is CSARTGGVDEQYF. The CDR3 coding sequence is TGCAGTGCTAGGACAGGGGGCGTAGACGAGCAGTACTTC.

The sample holds one count of this clonotype. The rearrangement uses TRBV7-9 and TRBJ1-6; D unclear. The CDR3 length is 11 residues. Germline lookup yields CDR1 SEHNR and CDR2 FQNEAQ (reference sequence). Trimming took off 6 bases at V and 13 bases at J, with 10 bases between the two ends. CDR3 in amino acids: CASRLGYPLHF. CDR3 coding DNA: TGTGCCAGCAGGCTAGGGTACCCCCTCCACTTT.

This clonotype was picked up many times. The CDR3 spells CASSNGYGYTF. The CDR3, as DNA: TGTGCCAGCAGTAACGGCTATGGCTACACCTTC. This chain joins TRBV12-3 or TRBV12-4 and TRBJ1-2; D gene unclear. The CDR3 is 11 amino acids. Between the trimmed V and J ends, which lost 5 bases and 4 bases, there was a span of 5 bases.

At least ten counts were recorded for this clonotype. The chain carries TRBV7-2 and TRBJ2-1, with TRBD2 matching over 7 bases. V lost 4 bases and J lost 0; bases outside the gene matches: 9. The length of the CDR3 is 17 residues. The germline V gene encodes CDR1 SGHTA and CDR2 FQGNSA. The CDR3 nucleotides read TGTGCCAGCAGCTCCGGACGGGGGGTGGGCTCCTACAATGAGCAGTTCTTC. Translated: CASSSGRGVGSYNEQFF.

The J gene is TRBJ1-2, the V gene TRBV30; 8 positions agree with TRBD1. Germline-derived CDR1 and CDR2 are GTSNPN and SVGIG (reference sequence). V shed 1 base, J shed 6 bases, and the junction held 7 bases outside the gene matches. The CDR3 has 14 residues. The CDR3 loop reads CAWSAGGEDDGYTF. CDR3 coding DNA: TGTGCCTGGAGTGCAGGGGGCGAGGACGATGGCTACACCTTC.

In its sample, this clonotype was seen many times. V and J are TRBV19 and TRBJ2-3; D remains ambiguous. Germline CDR1 LNHDA, CDR2 SQIVND (reference sequence). The CDR3 is 15 residues long. Trimming shortened V by 3 bases and J by 1 base, and 11 bases separated the two germline ends. CDR3 residues: CASSMWGGGTDTQYF. As DNA, the CDR3 is TGTGCCAGTAGTATGTGGGGTGGTGGCACAGATACGCAGTATTTT.

This clonotype has ten or more counts. The chain employs TRBV6-6 and TRBJ1-6; D call uncertain. The CDR3 covers 14 residues. V was pared by 2 bases and J by 5 bases, with 7 bases between. CDR1 and CDR2 from the germline V gene are MNHNY and SVGAGI (reference sequence). This CDR3 is CASSYGRDNSPLHF. CDR3 nucleotide sequence: TGTGCCAGCAGTTACGGGAGAGATAATTCACCCCTCCACTTT.

On this clonotype itself: A read error may explain this, as a much larger clone is one base away. The chain couples TRBV6-6 to TRBJ2-5, with 8 positions matching TRBD1. Germline loops: CDR1 MNHNY, CDR2 SVGAGI (reference sequence). V gave up 6 bases and J gave up 5 bases; unmatched junction bases: 17. The CDR3 spans 17 residues. CDR3 nucleotide sequence: TGTGCCAGCAGCCGAGGGGTCGGGGACAGGTCAAGGGAGACCCAGTACTTC. Protein sequence: CASSRGVGDRSRETQYF.

This clonotype was recorded at least ten times. The rearrangement uses TRBV7-9 and TRBJ1-1, with D uncertain. V was pared by 1 base and J by 1 base, with 4 bases between. The CDR3 is 13 residues long. Germline assignment: CDR1 SEHNR and CDR2 FQNEAQ (reference sequence). DNA for the CDR3: TGTGCCAGCAGCTTAGAACAGAACACTGAAGCTTTCTTT. Translation gives CASSLEQNTEAFF.

This clonotype was detected many times. This chain uses TRBV7-7 with TRBJ1-1; D gene uncertain. The length of the CDR3 is 13 residues. The germline V gene has CDR1 SSHAT and CDR2 FNYEAQ (reference sequence). This CDR3 reads CASSRVLNTEAFF. CDR3 DNA sequence: TGTGCTAGCTCTAGGGTGTTGAACACTGAAGCTTTCTTT.

This clonotype has a count of ten or more. CDR3 protein: CASSIQGALNTEAFF. The CDR3, as DNA: TGCGCCAGCAGCATACAGGGAGCCCTGAACACTGAAGCTTTCTTT. This chain links TRBV5-1 with TRBJ1-1, with a tentative D call TRBD1 (6 bases). The V end was cut by 4 bases, the J end by 0 bases, with 13 bases between. Germline V gene sequence: CDR1 SGHRS, CDR2 YFSETQ. This CDR3 spans 15 amino acids.

The chain has TRBV7-3 and TRBJ2-7, with 8 bases aligning to TRBD1. Per the germline V gene, CDR1 is SGHTA and CDR2 is FQGTGA. The CDR3 runs to 13 residues. The ends lost 6 bases at V and 6 bases at J; junction bases unmatched: 7. DNA of the CDR3: TGTGCCAGCAGGAAAGACAGGGGCGGCGAGCAGTACTTC. This gives the protein CASRKDRGGEQYF.

This clonotype was counted at least ten times. The chain employs TRBV2 and TRBJ2-1; 7 positions match TRBD2. This CDR3 contains 16 residues. Per germline, CDR1 SNHLY and CDR2 FYNNEI. Trimming cost V 5 bases and J 4 bases; bases outside gene matches: 11. DNA of the CDR3: TGTGCCAGCAGTCGAACCCGGGACTACGATTACAATGAGCAGTTCTTC. It encodes CASSRTRDYDYNEQFF.

There are many counts of this clonotype. The chain employs TRBV5-8 and TRBJ2-7; D is unresolved. Trimming pared 0 bases from V and 1 base from J, leaving 8 bases between. Germline V gene lookup returns CDR1 SGHTS and CDR2 YDEGEE. This CDR3 comprises 14 residues. The DNA of the CDR3 is TGTGCCAGCAGCTTGGTTCCCAGTTCCTACGAGCAGTACTTC. It specifies CASSLVPSSYEQYF. Full variable domain (remainder filled in from reference TRBV5-8 and TRBJ2-7): EAGVTQSPTHLIKTRGQQATLRCSPISGHTSVYWYQQALGLGLQFLLWYDEGEERNRGNFPPRFSGRQFPNYSSELNVNALELEDSALYLCASSLVPSSYEQYFGPGTRLTVT.

In DNA, the CDR3 is TGTGCCAGTAGTATAGGATGGGGCCAGGGAAATCAGCCCCAGCATTTT. Its translation: CASSIGWGQGNQPQHF. The chain has TRBV19 and TRBJ1-5; possible D gene TRBD1, 5 bases. Trimming stripped 1 base from V and 4 bases from J, with 14 bases between. Germline CDR1 reads LNHDA; CDR2 reads SQIVND (reference sequence). CDR3 length equals 16 residues.

V and J are TRBV15 and TRBJ1-6; D remains ambiguous. Germline V lookup: CDR1 LNHNV, CDR2 YYDKDF (reference sequence). V was clipped by 0 bases and J by 6 bases, with 12 bases between them. The CDR3 consists of 16 residues. The CDR3 DNA sequence: TGTGCCACCAGCAGAGATCGTCCGGGCCCTAATTCACCCCTCCACTTT. Translation gives CATSRDRPGPNSPLHF.

V is TRBV7-9 and J is TRBJ1-2; tentatively, D is TRBD1 (5 bases). CDR3 length equals 14 residues. Germline values: CDR1 SEHNR, CDR2 FQNEAQ (reference sequence). Trimming stripped 6 bases from V and 2 bases from J, with 13 bases between. The CDR3 loop is CASRYLTVNYGYTF. The CDR3 nucleotides read TGTGCCAGCAGGTATCTGACAGTCAACTATGGCTACACCTTC.

This clonotype was picked up many times. The chain couples TRBV6-5 to TRBJ2-7; D uncertain. V dropped 2 bases and J dropped 3 bases, with 11 bases sitting between them. Germline V gene data show CDR1 as MNHEY and CDR2 as SVGAGI. The CDR3 covers 14 residues. The CDR3 DNA is TGTGCCAGCAGTTACAGGGCCGTCCTCTACGAGCAGTACTTC. Translation: CASSYRAVLYEQYF.

V is TRBV7-9 and J is TRBJ2-1; possibly TRBD1 for D (7 bases). The CDR3 extends over 17 amino acids. Germline CDR1 SEHNR, CDR2 FQNEAQ (reference sequence). The V and J ends lost 7 bases and 7 bases respectively, with 26 bases between them. The CDR3 DNA follows: TGTGCCAGCACCTCCAGCGGGCTGGGGACAGCCGAAAATGAGCAGTTCTTC. It is translated as CASTSSGLGTAENEQFF.

This clonotype was found many times. V gene TRBV2 combines with J gene TRBJ2-7; 7 bases agree with TRBD2. Germline V gene lookup returns CDR1 SNHLY and CDR2 FYNNEI. This CDR3 is 12 amino acids long. Trimming at V came to 10 bases and at J to 3 bases, leaving 6 bases not matched to a gene. CDR3 DNA sequence: TGTGCCACCCGGGGGGATTTCTACGAGCAGTACTTC. It yields the protein CATRGDFYEQYF.

The V call is TRBV7-2, the J call TRBJ1-3; TRBD1 matches at 9 bases. Trimming at V came to 3 bases and at J to 0 bases, leaving 3 bases not matched to a gene. The CDR3 loop spans 16 amino acids. Germline V CDR1 and CDR2: SGHTA, FQGNSA. Here the CDR3 DNA reads TGTGCCAGCAGCTTGACAGGGGGAAACTCTGGAAACACCATATATTTT. Its translation is CASSLTGGNSGNTIYF.

This clonotype has just a few counts. This may come from a read error, since a much larger clone is one base off. The chain joins TRBV20-1 to TRBJ2-1; 7 nucleotides align to TRBD2. Trimming cost V 4 bases and J 2 bases; bases outside gene matches: 5. This CDR3 spans 14 amino acids. CDR1 and CDR2 (germline): DFQATT, SNEGSKA (reference sequence). This CDR3 is CSAKMSGAYNEQFF. The CDR3 DNA reads as TGCAGTGCTAAAATGAGCGGGGCCTACAATGAGCAGTTCTTC.

This clonotype was detected many times. The genes are TRBV3-1 and TRBJ1-1; D is possibly TRBD1 (6 bases). Between the trimmed V and J ends, which lost 4 bases and 1 base, there was a span of 13 bases. Germline V gene data show CDR1 as LGHDT and CDR2 as YNNKEL (reference sequence). This CDR3 is 15 amino acids long. The DNA for the CDR3 is TGTGCCAGCAGCCGCCGGACAGCAAGGAACACTGAAGCTTTCTTT. Protein product: CASSRRTARNTEAFF.

In this sample, this clonotype turned up many times. The chain uses TRBV5-1 and TRBJ2-3, with D maybe TRBD1 (6 bases). Germline V gives CDR1 SGHRS, CDR2 YFSETQ. The CDR3 is 14 residues long. V was shortened by 3 bases and J by 2 bases, with 10 bases between the two germline ends. The CDR3 sequence is CASSSRDNTDTQYF. As DNA, the CDR3 is TGCGCCAGCAGCTCCCGGGACAACACAGATACGCAGTATTTT.

The chain is built from TRBV15 and TRBJ2-1; D possibly matches TRBD1 or TRBD2 (5 bases each). The V end was cut by 5 bases, the J end by 12 bases, with 26 bases between. From germline, CDR1 is LNHNV and CDR2 YYDKDF (reference sequence). This CDR3 is built from 16 residues. In DNA, the CDR3 is TGTGCCACCAGCGCCTCCGGGACCAGAAGGTCACTAGGGCAGTTCTTC. This codes for CATSASGTRRSLGQFF.